Listed here is a single TCR beta chain. The antigen this receptor binds is unknown. Per-base qualities were not stored, and no clone one base away is much larger. This record comes from a study of vaccination and CD4 T cells after COVID-19 (dated by TCRdb to 2021 to 2024). About the study as a whole: Convalescent patients had a positive SARS-CoV-2 result on nasal swab PCR, and of these patients, under ten had mild disease and one had severe disease. Two doses of either the Pfizer-BioNTech BNT162b2 vaccine (n=8) or the Moderna mRNA-1273 vaccine (n=2) were administered to participants. As controls, cultures received a CEFX viral epitope pool (the positive control), an HIV-1 Nef peptide pool (the negative control), or no peptide at all. The cultures were stimulated with overlapping spike peptide pools from SARS-CoV-2 and from the common cold coronaviruses HCoV-NL63, HCoV-OC43 and HCoV-229E. Post-COVID blood samples from convalescent patients were collected a median of approximately 100 days after diagnosis, with a range of roughly 35 to 180 days. In more than eight COVID-19 convalescent patients and a few infection-naive healthy vaccine recipients, researchers compared the spike-specific CD4+ TCR repertoire from before mRNA vaccination with the repertoire from after. In the convalescent cohort there were six males and four females, among whom were two Hispanic individuals, seven Caucasians, two Asians and one multiracial person. Post-vaccine blood samples were taken a median of approximately 70 days after the second vaccine dose, with a range of about 13 to 250 days.

CDR1 DFQATT and CDR2 SNEGSKA are derived from the germline V gene (reference sequence). V has 2 bases trimmed and J has 2 bases trimmed; junction bases matching no gene number 13. The CDR3 sequence holds 18 residues, the cysteine and phenylalanine included. Of all the DNA, just the CDR3 is kept, 54 bases in frame from base 1. Read against the paper, the sample's treatment or condition label means: roughly ten-day PBMC culture with coronavirus spike peptide pools or control peptides (ViraFEST assay). To expand antigen-specific T cells with peptide pools and then pick out the expanded clonotypes through TCR sequencing, the study relied on the ViraFEST assay. The convalescent patients' positive SARS-CoV-2 PCR tests were from March to December 2020, which was before the Alpha, Beta and Delta variants emerged in the United States. Each well held some 2 million PBMCs cultured in IMDM containing approximately 5.3% human AB serum and approximately 9.1 IU/ml IL-2, with roughly 9.2 ug/ml peptide pools added. On days 3 and 7, half of the culture medium was replaced with fresh IL-2-containing medium. After around 11 days of culture, CD4+ T cells were isolated by negative selection with the EasySep CD4+ T cell isolation kit. Ficoll-Paque Plus gradient centrifugation was used to isolate PBMCs from whole blood, and the isolated PBMCs were then either used fresh or cryopreserved at -140C. Culture conditions were generally each tested in triplicate wells.

The research as a whole found: Although the median number of SARS-CoV-2-reactive clonotypes went up from approximately 20 after infection to 35 to 40 after vaccination, the increase was not significant. Of the vaccine-specific clones in convalescent patients, 304 of 307, or nearly all, reacted only to SARS-CoV-2 spike and did not cross-react with common cold coronaviruses. Among the post-vaccine SARS-CoV-2-reactive clones in convalescent patients, a median around 86% showed up only after vaccination, which suggests vaccine-specific priming. The study included relatively few convalescent patients and did not analyze early timepoints after natural infection.

Receptors were amplified or captured by PCR. DNA from cultured CD4+ T cells was subjected to TCR sequencing with the Oncomine TCR Beta short-read assay at the Johns Hopkins FTIC core. The QIAamp micro DNA kit was used to extract genomic DNA from the cultured CD4+ T cells. Oncomine TCR Beta libraries from cultured CD4+ T cells were pooled with unique dual indexes and sequenced on an Illumina iSeq 100. As for how the authors treated the data: Non-productive sequences were removed, and CDR3s that did not start with C, did not end with F or W, or were shorter than 7 amino acids were discarded. The MANAFEST web application identified antigen-specific clonotypes by comparing peptide-stimulated wells against reference wells and other culture wells. An FDR below 0.05, an odds ratio above 5, and a productive frequency above 0.1% in at least two of three replicate wells were required for clones to be considered positive. Cross-reactive clonotypes were defined as significantly expanded in both SARS-CoV-2 spike wells and at least one common cold coronavirus spike condition. Levenshtein distances (stringdist) and unrooted phylogenetic trees (ape) in R version 3.6.1 were used to assess CDR3 homology. Starting from the raw public reads, TCRdb applied fastp trimming at Q25, assembled clones with MiXCR and retained in-frame beta chains. Rows are combined by CDR3 protein, so each entry shows the most common genes and DNA. TCRdb's processing, not the authors', yielded these V and J calls. Here the sample has more than 14,000 distinct CDR3 sequences; over 45% occur a single time. More than 25% of the sample belongs to the ten largest clones.

The V and J genes are TRBV20-1 and TRBJ1-5; TRBD1 aligns with 9 central bases. The input for sequencing was cultured CD4+ T cells from blood, taken after SARS-CoV-2 vaccination. The receptor was derived from a human donor with COVID-19. The nucleotide sequence reads as follows: TGCAGTGCTAGACCCGCCGGGACAGGGTTTTTGGGCAATCAGCCCCAGCATTTT. It codes for CSARPAGTGFLGNQPQHF.